This T cell receptor (beta chain) emerged from a study of shared clonotypes between healthy human individuals. About the study: CD8 memory received one plate per donor, CD8 naive two, CD4 memory three and CD4 naive three.

CD45RO-negative, CCR7-positively selected cells formed the naive CD8 fraction, excluding terminally differentiated effector memory CD45RA+ cells. Germline CDR1 and CDR2: SGDLS and YYNGEE. The ends were cut back, 0 bases at V and 4 bases at J, with 15 bases in the middle. The CDR3 consists of 16 residues. Overall study findings and caveats: Clonotype sharing among donors was thought likely to change with sequencing depth.

A remark on this clone: The antigen is undetermined.

How the authors handled the data: Junction-only sequences without quality scores were provided by ImmunoSEQ, so filtering was different. Using immunoSEQ multiplex PCR, the repertoire was profiled, and TCRdb retains in-frame clones only, with some absent. That table furnishes V, J and clone size, whereas the DNA furnished D and trimming. The data contain about 2.1 million clones, 93% of them singletons. This TCR came from a young man in good health. Some clones in this sample may be carry-over from other donors' samples. The V gene is TRBV9, the J gene TRBJ2-3; D remains ambiguous. The sequencing input was naive CD8+ T cells from PBMCs. The CDR3 spells CASSVDKGYGPDTQYF. CDR3 DNA: TGTGCCAGCAGCGTAGATAAGGGTTATGGCCCAGATACGCAGTATTTT.